The 2 T cell receptor beta chains presented below share a single source sample, sequenced in a study of vaccination and CD4 T cells after COVID-19. Described treatment: roughly ten-day PBMC culture with coronavirus spike peptide pools or control peptides (ViraFEST assay). Sequencing of cultured CD4+ T cell DNA used the Oncomine TCR Beta short-read assay. MiXCR was run by TCRdb on the PCR reads, yielding one entry per CDR3 protein. Of some 16,000 distinct CDR3 sequences in the sample, approximately 47% are singletons; the top ten hold around 14%. No antigens are known for them. The specimen sequenced was CD4+ T cells from blood, cultured in vitro. The receptors here all came from a human donor who had recovered from COVID-19.

This clonotype was seen a few times. The chain joins TRBV27 to TRBJ1-1; no clear D gene. The germline V and J ends were trimmed by 5 bases and 1 base, with 8 bases remaining between them. CDR1 MNHEY and CDR2 SMNVEV come from the germline V gene (reference sequence). The CDR3 spans 13 residues. CDR3 DNA sequence: TGTGCCAGCAGTCGCCTCAGGAACACTGAAGCTTTCTTT. Translated: CASSRLRNTEAFF.

The chain carries TRBV20-1 and TRBJ2-5; the match to TRBD1 covers 7 bases. The CDR3 has 12 amino acids. Trimming took 5 bases from V and 5 from J; bases not matched to a gene: 5. Germline V gene lookup returns CDR1 DFQATT and CDR2 SNEGSKA (reference sequence). CDR3 nucleotides: TGCAGTGCTGCATCGGACAGGGAGACCCAGTACTTC. This codes for CSAASDRETQYF.